The rows below give T cell receptor beta chains drawn from one sample of a study of cytomegalovirus exposure and HLA in healthy donors. The assay was immunoSEQ multiplex PCR, and TCRdb's table has in-frame clones only and misses some. The repertoire has some 140,000 clones, approximately 82% of them found once; the top ten carry 30%. Sequencing was performed on PBMCs. Receptor source: a man aged 25 to 40 in good health and CMV-seropositive. The CDR3 runs from the conserved cysteine through the conserved F or W. D genes are given only for firm matches. The listing skips clone size in some rows; elsewhere it reads once, few, many or a size class.

NA	TRBD2	TRBV7-8	16	TRBJ2-6	CASSQQTSGRANVLTF	TGTGCCAGCAGCCAACAGACTAGCGGACGGGCCAACGTCCTGACTTTC
NA	TRBD2	TRBV5-6	15	TRBJ2-7	CASSLASGHSYEQYF	TGTGCCAGCAGCTTGGCTAGCGGGCACTCCTACGAGCAGTACTTC
NA	TRBD2	TRBV5-5	16	TRBJ2-4	CASSFVAGIAKNIQYF	TGTGCCAGCAGCTTCGTAGCGGGGATAGCCAAAAACATTCAGTACTTC
once	NA	TRBV19	14	TRBJ2-1	CASSGSPGFNEQFF	TGTGCCAGCTCGGGGTCCCCCGGGTTCAATGAGCAGTTCTTC
few	TRBD1	TRBV9	12	TRBJ1-2	CASSFRDRGYTF	TGTGCCAGCAGCTTCAGGGACAGGGGCTACACCTTC
few	NA	TRBV7-2	13	TRBJ1-5	CASSSDNNQPQHF	TGTGCCAGCAGCTCAGACAACAATCAGCCCCAGCATTTT
NA	TRBD2	TRBV9	15	TRBJ2-3	CAIKREGGGTDTQYF	TGTGCCATCAAGCGGGAGGGTGGGGGCACAGATACGCAGTATTTT
NA	NA	TRBV19	14	TRBJ2-1	CASSILADSNEQFF	TGTGCCAGTAGTATACTAGCGGACAGCAATGAGCAGTTCTTC
NA	NA	TRBV7-2	16	TRBJ2-2	CASSLQPTGNTGELFF	TGTGCCAGCAGCTTACAACCTACAGGGAACACCGGGGAGCTGTTTTTT
once	NA	TRBV5-1	13	TRBJ1-1	CASSPEGNTEAFF	TGCGCCAGCAGCCCCGAGGGGAACACTGAAGCTTTCTTT
NA	NA	TRBV10-3	15	TRBJ2-1	CAISDVGGVHNEQFF	TGTGCCATCAGTGATGTGGGCGGGGTTCACAATGAGCAGTTCTTC
NA	TRBD1	TRBV5-1	16	TRBJ2-1	CASSVGQGIEYNEQFF	TGCGCCAGCAGCGTCGGACAGGGGATCGAGTACAATGAGCAGTTCTTC
NA	TRBD2	TRBV5-1	20	TRBJ2-2	CASSPHLPGLAVLWAGELFF	TGCGCCAGCAGCCCCCACTTGCCGGGACTAGCGGTTTTGTGGGCCGGGGAGCTGTTTTTT
NA	TRBD1	TRBV6-5	14	TRBJ1-2	CASRRQGGSAGYTF	TGTGCCAGCCGGCGCCAGGGGGGCTCGGCCGGCTACACCTTC
NA	NA	TRBV5-4	15	TRBJ2-7	CASSLWGRGGYEQYF	TGTGCCAGCAGCTTGTGGGGGCGCGGGGGCTACGAGCAGTACTTC
NA	NA	TRBV6-4	14	TRBJ1-1	CASRETDMNTEAFF	TGTGCCAGCAGGGAGACAGACATGAACACTGAAGCTTTCTTT
NA	NA	TRBV10-1	13	TRBJ2-3	CASSKDNTDTQYF	TGCGCCAGCAGTAAGGACAACACAGATACGCAGTATTTT
NA	NA	TRBV6-1	13	TRBJ1-1	CASNDRGYTEAFF	TGTGCCAGCAATGACCGGGGGTACACTGAAGCTTTCTTT
once	TRBD1	TRBV7-6	17	TRBJ2-7	CASSPRQGANSSYEQYF	TGTGCCAGCAGCCCCAGACAGGGGGCGAATTCCTCCTACGAGCAGTACTTC
NA	NA	TRBV4-2	15	TRBJ1-1	CASSQVGGSNTEAFF	TGTGCCAGCAGCCAGGTGGGGGGATCGAACACTGAAGCTTTCTTT
NA	NA	TRBV7-9	15	TRBJ2-2	CASTLGTLDTGELFF	TGTGCCAGCACCTTAGGGACATTGGACACCGGGGAGCTGTTTTTT
NA	NA	TRBV11-2	14	TRBJ2-4	CASSSIQGALGQYF	TGTGCCAGCAGCTCTATACAGGGTGCGCTGGGTCAGTACTTC
NA	TRBD2	TRBV5-1	17	TRBJ2-3	CASSLEGSRGVRDTQYF	TGCGCCAGCAGCTTGGAAGGGTCGCGGGGGGTCCGAGATACGCAGTATTTT
NA	NA	TRBV7-3	21	TRBJ1-2	CASSLIGVGGLFLPASGGYTF	TGTGCCAGCAGCTTAATCGGGGTTGGGGGCCTCTTCCTGCCTGCATCAGGCGGCTACACCTTC
NA	NA	TRBV6-1	14	TRBJ2-5	CASRISRGGETQYF	TGTGCCAGCCGCATCTCCAGGGGAGGGGAGACCCAGTACTTC
NA	TRBD1	TRBV9	14	TRBJ2-3	CASSPRDRGDTQYF	TGTGCCAGCAGCCCCCGGGACAGGGGGGATACGCAGTATTTT
NA	TRBD1	TRBV7-9	16	TRBJ1-1	CASSAIPTGAHTEAFF	TGTGCCAGCAGCGCTATCCCCACAGGGGCTCACACTGAAGCTTTCTTT
NA	TRBD2	TRBV5-6	15	TRBJ2-1	CASTLPAGGYNEQFF	TGTGCCAGCACCCTCCCAGCGGGAGGCTACAATGAGCAGTTCTTC
NA	NA	TRBV27	15	TRBJ2-1	CASRSTGILNNEQFF	TGTGCCAGCAGGAGCACAGGGATCTTAAACAATGAGCAGTTCTTC